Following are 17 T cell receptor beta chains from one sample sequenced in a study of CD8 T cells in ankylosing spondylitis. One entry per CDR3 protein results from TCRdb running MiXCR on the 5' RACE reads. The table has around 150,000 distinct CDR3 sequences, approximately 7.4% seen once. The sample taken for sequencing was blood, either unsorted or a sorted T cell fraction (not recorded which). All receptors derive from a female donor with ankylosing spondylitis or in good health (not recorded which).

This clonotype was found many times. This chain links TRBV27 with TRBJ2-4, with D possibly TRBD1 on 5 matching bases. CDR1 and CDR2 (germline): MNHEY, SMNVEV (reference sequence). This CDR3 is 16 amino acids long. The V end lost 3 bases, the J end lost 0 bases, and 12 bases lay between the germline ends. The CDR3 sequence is CASSFRQTLAKNIQYF. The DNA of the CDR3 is TGTGCCAGCAGTTTCCGACAGACCCTAGCCAAAAACATTCAGTACTTC.

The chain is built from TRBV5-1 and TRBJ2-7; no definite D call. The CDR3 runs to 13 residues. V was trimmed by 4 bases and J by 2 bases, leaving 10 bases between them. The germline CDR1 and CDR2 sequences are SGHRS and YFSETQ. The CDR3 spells CASSPSPTYEQYF. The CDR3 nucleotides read TGCGCCAGCAGCCCCTCACCGACCTACGAGCAGTACTTC.

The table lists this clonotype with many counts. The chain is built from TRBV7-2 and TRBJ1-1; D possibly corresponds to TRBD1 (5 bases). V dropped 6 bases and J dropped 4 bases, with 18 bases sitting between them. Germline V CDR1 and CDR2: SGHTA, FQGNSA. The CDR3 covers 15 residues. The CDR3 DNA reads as TGTGCCAGCAGTTCAACCCAGGGAATCGGCACTGAAGCTTTCTTT. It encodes CASSSTQGIGTEAFF. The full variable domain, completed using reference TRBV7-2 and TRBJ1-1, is GAGVSQSPSNKVTEKGKDVELRCDPISGHTALYWYRQSLGQGLEFLIYFQGNSAPDKSGLPSDRFSAERTGGSVSTLTIQRTQQEDSAVYLCASSSTQGIGTEAFFGQGTRLTVV.

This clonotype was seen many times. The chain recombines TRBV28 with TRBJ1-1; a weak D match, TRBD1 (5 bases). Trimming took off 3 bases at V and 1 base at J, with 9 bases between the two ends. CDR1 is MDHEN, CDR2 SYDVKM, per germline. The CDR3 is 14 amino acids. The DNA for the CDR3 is TGTGCCAGCAGTTTCGGGACGGAGAACACTGAAGCTTTCTTT. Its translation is CASSFGTENTEAFF. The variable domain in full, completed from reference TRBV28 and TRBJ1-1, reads DVKVTQSSRYLVKRTGEKVFLECVQDMDHENMFWYRQDPGLGLRLIYFSYDVKMKEKGDIPEGYSVSREKKERFSLILESASTNQTSMYLCASSFGTENTEAFFGQGTRLTVV.

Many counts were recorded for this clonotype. CDR3 in amino acids: CASSRQVTGGYTF. The DNA of the CDR3 is TGTGCCAGCAGCCGACAGGTAACGGGCGGCTACACCTTC. V and J are TRBV12-3 or TRBV12-4 and TRBJ1-2, with D possibly being TRBD1 (6 bases). V lost 6 bases, J lost 8 bases, and 16 bases lay in between. This CDR3 contains 13 residues.

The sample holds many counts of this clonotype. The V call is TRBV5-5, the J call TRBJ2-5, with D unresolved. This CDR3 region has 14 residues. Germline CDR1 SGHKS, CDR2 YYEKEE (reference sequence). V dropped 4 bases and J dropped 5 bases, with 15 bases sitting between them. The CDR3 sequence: CASSAPPDWETQYF. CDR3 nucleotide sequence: TGTGCCAGCAGCGCCCCCCCCGATTGGGAGACCCAGTACTTC.

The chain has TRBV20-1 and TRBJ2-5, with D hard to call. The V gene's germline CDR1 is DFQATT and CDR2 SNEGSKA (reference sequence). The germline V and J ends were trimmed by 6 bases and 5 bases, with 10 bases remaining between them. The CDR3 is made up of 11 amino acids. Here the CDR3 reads CSATEWETQYF. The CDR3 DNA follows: TGCAGTGCCACGGAATGGGAGACCCAGTACTTC.

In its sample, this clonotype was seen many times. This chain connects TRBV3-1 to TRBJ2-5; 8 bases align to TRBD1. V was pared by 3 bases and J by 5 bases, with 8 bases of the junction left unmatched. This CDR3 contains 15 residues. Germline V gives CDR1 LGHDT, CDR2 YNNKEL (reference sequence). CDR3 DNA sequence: TGTGCCAGCAGCCAGACAGGGGCGCTGGGGGAGACCCAGTACTTC. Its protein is CASSQTGALGETQYF.

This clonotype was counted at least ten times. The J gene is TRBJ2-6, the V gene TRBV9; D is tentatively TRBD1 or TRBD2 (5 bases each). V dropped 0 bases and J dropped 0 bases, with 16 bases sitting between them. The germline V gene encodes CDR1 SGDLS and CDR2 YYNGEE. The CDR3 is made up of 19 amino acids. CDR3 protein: CASSVARGDPLSGANVLTF. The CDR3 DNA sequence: TGTGCCAGCAGCGTAGCTCGAGGGGACCCCCTCTCTGGGGCCAACGTCCTGACTTTC.

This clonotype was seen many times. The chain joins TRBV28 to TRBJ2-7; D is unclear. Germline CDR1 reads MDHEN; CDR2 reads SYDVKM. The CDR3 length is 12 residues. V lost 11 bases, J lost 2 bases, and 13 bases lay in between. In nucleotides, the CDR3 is TGTGCCTACGGGCCTCACGCCTACGAGCAGTACTTC. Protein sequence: CAYGPHAYEQYF.

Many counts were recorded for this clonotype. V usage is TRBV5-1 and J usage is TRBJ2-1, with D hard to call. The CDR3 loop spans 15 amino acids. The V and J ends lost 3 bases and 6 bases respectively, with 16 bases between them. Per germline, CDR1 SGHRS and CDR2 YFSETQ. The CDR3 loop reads CASSSPKAQFNEQFF. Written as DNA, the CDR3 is TGCGCCAGCAGCTCGCCGAAGGCTCAATTCAATGAGCAGTTCTTC. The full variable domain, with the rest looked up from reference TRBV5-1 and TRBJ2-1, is KAGVTQTPRYLIKTRGQQVTLSCSPISGHRSVSWYQQTPGQGLQFLFEYFSETQRNKGNFPGRFSGRQFSNSRSEMNVSTLELGDSALYLCASSSPKAQFNEQFFGPGTRLTVL.

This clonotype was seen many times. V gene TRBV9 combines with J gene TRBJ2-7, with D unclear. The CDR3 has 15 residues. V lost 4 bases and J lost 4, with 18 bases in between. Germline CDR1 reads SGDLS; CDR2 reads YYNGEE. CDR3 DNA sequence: TGTGCCAGCAGCCTTGACCCCGACTCTAGGTACGAGCAGTACTTC. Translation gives CASSLDPDSRYEQYF.

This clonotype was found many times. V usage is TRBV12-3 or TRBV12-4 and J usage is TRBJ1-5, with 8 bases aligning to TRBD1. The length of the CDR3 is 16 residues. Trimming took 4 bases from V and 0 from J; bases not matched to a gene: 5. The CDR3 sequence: CASSWTGTYSNQPQHF. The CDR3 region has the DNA TGTGCCAGCAGTTGGACAGGGACCTATAGCAATCAGCCCCAGCATTTT.

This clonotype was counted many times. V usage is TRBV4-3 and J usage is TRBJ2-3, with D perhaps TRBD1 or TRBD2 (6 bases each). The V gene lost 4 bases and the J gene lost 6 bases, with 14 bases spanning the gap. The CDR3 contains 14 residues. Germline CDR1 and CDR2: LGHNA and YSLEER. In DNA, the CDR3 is TGCGCCAGCAGCCCTACCTCGGGGGCCGATACGCAGTATTTT. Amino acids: CASSPTSGADTQYF.

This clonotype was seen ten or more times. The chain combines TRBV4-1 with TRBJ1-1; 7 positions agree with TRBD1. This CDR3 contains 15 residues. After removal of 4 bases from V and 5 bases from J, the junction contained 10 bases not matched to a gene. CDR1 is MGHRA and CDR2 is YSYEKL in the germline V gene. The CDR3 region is CASSPHRGRRTEAFF. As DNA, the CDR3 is TGCGCCAGCAGCCCTCACAGGGGTCGGCGGACTGAAGCTTTCTTT.

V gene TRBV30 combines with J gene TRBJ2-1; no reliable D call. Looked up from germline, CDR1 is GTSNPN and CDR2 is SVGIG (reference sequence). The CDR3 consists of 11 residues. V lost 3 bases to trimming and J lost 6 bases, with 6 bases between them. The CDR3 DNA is TGTGCCTGGAGAAGGGTCAATGAGCAGTTCTTC. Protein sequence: CAWRRVNEQFF.

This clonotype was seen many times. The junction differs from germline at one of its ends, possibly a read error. The CDR3 is CASSAGQSQETQYF. For the CDR3, the DNA is TGTGCTAGCAGCGCGGGACAGAGTCAAGAGACCCAGTACTTC. The rearrangement links TRBV7-7 to TRBJ2-5; D is possibly TRBD1 (7 bases). CDR1 SSHAT and CDR2 FNYEAQ come from the germline V gene (reference sequence). The CDR3 runs 14 residues.